This entry lists 5 T cell receptor beta chains sequenced from one sample in a study of T cells in tuberculosis. Assay: immunoSEQ multiplex PCR; the TCRdb copy retains only in-frame clones and omits some. This sample has over 40,000 clones, with around 95% found just once. Sequenced material: PBMCs. The origin of the receptors is a donor under 30 with latent tuberculosis or without tuberculosis infection.

The chain couples TRBV5-6 to TRBJ2-7; D is undetermined. The V gene lost 4 bases and the J gene lost 0 bases, with 17 bases spanning the gap. CDR3 size: 16 residues. The germline gives CDR1 SGHDT, CDR2 YYEEEE. The CDR3, as DNA: TGTGCCAGCAGCGCCTTTCCCGCAGGCCTCTCCTACGAGCAGTACTTC. It codes for CASSAFPAGLSYEQYF.

The chain uses TRBV10-3 and TRBJ1-1, with 7 bases identical to TRBD1. V lost 0 bases and J lost 5; bases outside the gene matches: 6. Germline CDR1 ENHRY, CDR2 SYGVKD. CDR3 length equals 15 residues. CDR3 sequence reads: CAISESGGAGTEAFF. CDR3 coding DNA: TGTGCCATCAGTGAGTCAGGGGGCGCCGGAACTGAAGCTTTCTTT.

This clone was seen a single time. V usage is TRBV28 and J usage is TRBJ1-2; 7 nucleotides match TRBD1. Germline lookup yields CDR1 MDHEN and CDR2 SYDVKM. V shed 5 bases, J shed 5 bases, and the junction held 5 bases outside the gene matches. The CDR3 covers 13 residues. CDR3 sequence: CASSNRQGYGYTF. For the CDR3, the DNA is TGTGCCAGCAGTAATCGACAGGGTTATGGCTACACCTTC.

The chain joins TRBV29-1 to TRBJ2-3, with 11 bases matching TRBD2. Looked up from germline, CDR1 is SQVTM and CDR2 is ANQGSEA. The trim removed 7 bases at V and 3 bases at J, leaving 9 bases unmatched. The CDR3 is made up of 15 amino acids. The CDR3 DNA sequence: TGCAGCGGGGAGAGACTAGCGGGGTATACAGATACGCAGTATTTT. Protein sequence: CSGERLAGYTDTQYF.

The chain carries TRBV28 and TRBJ1-5; D possibly corresponds to TRBD1 (5 bases). The CDR3 sequence is 16 residues long. Trimming took 4 bases from V and 5 from J, leaving 18 bases between them. Germline V gene data show CDR1 as MDHEN and CDR2 as SYDVKM. This CDR3 reads CASSSIYMGGDQPQHF. CDR3 coding DNA: TGTGCCAGCAGTTCAATTTACATGGGGGGGGATCAGCCCCAGCATTTT.